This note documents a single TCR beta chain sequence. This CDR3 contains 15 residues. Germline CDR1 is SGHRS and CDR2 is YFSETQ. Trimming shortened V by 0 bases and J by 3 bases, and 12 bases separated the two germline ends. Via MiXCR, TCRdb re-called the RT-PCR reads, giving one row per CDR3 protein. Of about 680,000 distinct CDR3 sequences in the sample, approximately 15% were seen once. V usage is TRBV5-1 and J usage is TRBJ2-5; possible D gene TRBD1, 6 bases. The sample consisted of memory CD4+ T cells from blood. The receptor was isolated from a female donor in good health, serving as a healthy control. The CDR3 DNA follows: TGCGCCAGCAGCTTGGAGGCAGGGGTCAAAGAGACCCAGTACTTC. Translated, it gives CASSLEAGVKETQYF.